This is a list of T cell receptor beta chains from one sample in a study of shared clonotypes between healthy human individuals. Sequenced by immunoSEQ multiplex PCR; TCRdb stores in-frame clones only, minus some. The sample yields about 1,500,000 clones, roughly 96% seen once. Sample: naive CD4+ T cells sorted from blood. The source of these receptors is a man aged 30 to 45 in good health. The CDR3 runs from the conserved cysteine through the conserved F or W. The D gene is left open where the match is weak.

>TRBJ2-7|16|NA|TRBV5-5
TGTGCCAGCAGCTTAACATTTCAGACAAACGCCTACGAGCAGTACTTC
CASSLTFQTNAYEQYF
>TRBJ1-4|15|NA|TRBV6-5
TGTGCCAGCCGCAGGGACGGGACCGAGGGTGAAAAACTGTTTTTT
CASRRDGTEGEKLFF
>TRBJ2-5|14|NA|TRBV5-1
TGCGCCAGCAGCTTGGCCTCGGCGAGAGAGACCCAGTACTTC
CASSLASARETQYF
>TRBJ2-1|17|NA|TRBV11-3
TGTGCCAGCAGCTTAGGGGCGAGGCTTCGCTCCTACAATGAGCAGTTCTTC
CASSLGARLRSYNEQFF
>TRBJ1-2|12|NA|TRBV5-6
TGTGCCAGCAGCTTTAACAGGCAGGGCTACACCTTC
CASSFNRQGYTF
>TRBJ2-2|18|NA|TRBV19
TGTGCCAGTAGTACCCTAGGGGCGGGGGCCCTTCAAACCGGGGAGCTGTTTTTT
CASSTLGAGALQTGELFF
>TRBJ2-3|14|NA|TRBV28
TGTGCCAGCAGTGCAATAGCGGCCCCTGATACGCAGTATTTT
CASSAIAAPDTQYF
>TRBJ2-5|14|TRBD2|TRBV5-4
TGTGCCAGCAGGGACTGGGGAGGGCGTGGGACCCAGTACTTC
CASRDWGGRGTQYF
>TRBJ1-1|15|NA|TRBV11-2
TGTGCCAGCAGCTTAACCCCCGGGGGGGACACTGAAGCTTTCTTT
CASSLTPGGDTEAFF
>TRBJ2-3|16|TRBD2|TRBV10-3
TGTGCCATCAGTGCCGGCGGCGGGAGAGGGACAGATACGCAGTATTTT
CAISAGGGRGTDTQYF
>TRBJ2-5|15|TRBD1|TRBV29-1
TGCAGCGTTGTTCCCGGGACAGGGGCCCAAGAGACCCAGTACTTC
CSVVPGTGAQETQYF
>TRBJ1-2|14|TRBD1|TRBV28
TGTGCCAGCAGTTGGGGCAGGGGGCGCAATGGCTACACCTTC
CASSWGRGRNGYTF
>TRBJ1-5|15|NA|TRBV12-1
TGTGCCAGCAGCTTTGCGGGCAGCGCTCAAGGGCCCCAGCATTTT
CASSFAGSAQGPQHF
>TRBJ1-5|16|NA|TRBV2
TGTGCCAGCAGCCCTTTGGGGGGATCTAGCAATCAGCCCCAGCATTTT
CASSPLGGSSNQPQHF
>TRBJ1-2|13|TRBD1|TRBV9
TGTGCCAGCAGCTCGGGACAGGCCTTTGGCTACACCTTC
CASSSGQAFGYTF
>TRBJ2-7|17|TRBD1|TRBV7-9
TGTGCCAGCAGCGTCACGGGACCGGGGACAGGGTATAACGAGCAGTACTTC
CASSVTGPGTGYNEQYF
>TRBJ2-1|17|TRBD1|TRBV10-3
TGTGCCATCAGTGACCTCAAAGGGGACAGCTCCTACAATGAGCAGTTCTTC
CAISDLKGDSSYNEQFF
>TRBJ2-3|13|NA|TRBV5-5
TGTGCCAGCAGACGGGTTAGCACAGATACGCAGTATTTT
CASRRVSTDTQYF